This T cell receptor beta chain originates from a study of blood T cell repertoires in COVID-19. The wider study: Nucleic acid was either cDNA or gDNA, and it came from T cells, B-cell-depleted T cells, or PBMCs.

Some clones are missing from TCRdb's copy, which holds only in-frame ones; the method was immunoSEQ multiplex PCR. Here the sample spans around 80,000 clones, 70% to 80% being singletons. The V end lost 6 bases, the J end lost 9 bases, and 12 bases lay between the germline ends. The CDR3 spans 13 residues. The chain has TRBV12-3 or TRBV12-4 and TRBJ1-6; D gene unclear. This clonotype originated in a man aged 45-60 years with active or convalescent COVID-19. The material sequenced was peripheral blood. The CDR3 bases are TGTGCCAGCAGCCACAACAGCTTTTCACCCCTCCACTTT. Protein: CASSHNSFSPLHF.